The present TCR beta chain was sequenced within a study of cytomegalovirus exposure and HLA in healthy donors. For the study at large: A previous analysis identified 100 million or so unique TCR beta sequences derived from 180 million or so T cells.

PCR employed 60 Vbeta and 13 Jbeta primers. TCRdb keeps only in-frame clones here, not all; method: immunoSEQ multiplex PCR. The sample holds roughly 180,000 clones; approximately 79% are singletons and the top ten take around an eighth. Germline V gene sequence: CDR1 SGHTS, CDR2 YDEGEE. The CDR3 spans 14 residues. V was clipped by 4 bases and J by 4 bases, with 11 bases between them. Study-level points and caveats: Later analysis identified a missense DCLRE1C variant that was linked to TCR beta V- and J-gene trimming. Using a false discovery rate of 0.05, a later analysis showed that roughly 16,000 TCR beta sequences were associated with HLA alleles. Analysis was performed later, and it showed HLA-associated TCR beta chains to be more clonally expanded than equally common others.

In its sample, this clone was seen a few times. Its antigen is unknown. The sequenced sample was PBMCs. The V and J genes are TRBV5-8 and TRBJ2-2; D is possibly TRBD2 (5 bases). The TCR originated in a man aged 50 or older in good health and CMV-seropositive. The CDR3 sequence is CASSLPLATGELFF. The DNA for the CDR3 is TGTGCCAGCAGCCTACCCCTAGCCACCGGGGAGCTGTTTTTT.